The rows below give T cell receptor beta chains drawn from one sample of a study of blood T cell repertoires in COVID-19. Method: immunoSEQ multiplex PCR; TCRdb's copy keeps in-frame clones and lacks some. The table lists some 670,000 clones, 70% to 90% of them singletons, with about 0.24% in the top ten. The sequencing sample was made of peripheral blood. The receptor source for this set is a woman aged 18-35 years with acute or convalescent COVID-19. Both conserved end residues are part of each CDR3. Each record gives: V gene, D gene, J gene, CDR3 protein. A D gene is named only where the DNA matches it firmly.

TRBV4-2	TRBD2	TRBJ2-3	CASSQAYSGGDTQYF
TRBV11-2	NA	TRBJ2-7	CASSSGRGLSYEQYF
TRBV25-1	TRBD2	TRBJ2-5	CASSPGTSAAGGETQYF
TRBV19	NA	TRBJ2-1	CASSIASGDQFF
TRBV5-4	NA	TRBJ1-6	CASSSGIYNSPLHF
TRBV4-2	TRBD1	TRBJ1-5	CASSLQGRVSQPQHF
TRBV7-2	NA	TRBJ1-2	CASSLALGGDGYTF
TRBV9	TRBD1	TRBJ2-3	CASSSRTGGWDTQYF
TRBV11-2	TRBD1	TRBJ1-6	CASSLRGQHYNSPLHF
TRBV6-5	NA	TRBJ1-2	CASSQGLAWGYTF
TRBV27	TRBD2	TRBJ2-3	CASKKAGAITDTQYF
TRBV18	NA	TRBJ2-1	CASSPDRNEQFF
TRBV18	TRBD1	TRBJ1-3	CASSPGQGAIFSGNTIYF
TRBV5-1	TRBD1	TRBJ1-4	CASSLALGQGAREKLFF
TRBV15	TRBD1	TRBJ1-1	CATSREGGGEAFF
TRBV6-4	NA	TRBJ2-3	CASSAETSGTDTQYF
TRBV3-1/TRBV3-2	TRBD1	TRBJ2-5	CASSQATGGGETQYF
TRBV6-4	TRBD2	TRBJ2-1	CASSDSPRGGNEQFF